This T cell receptor (beta chain) was captured by sequencing in a study of identical twins. Study observations and caveats: Beta out-of-frame twin sharing showed a weaker excess. Alpha sequences that were out-of-frame and twin-shared showed an excess of low generation probability.

With template switching, a universal primer site was added, and the cDNA carried unique molecular identifiers. TCRdb processed the 5' RACE reads anew with MiXCR; each CDR3 protein has one entry. The sample holds roughly 570,000 distinct CDR3 sequences; approximately 10% are singletons and the top ten take 2.5% to 3.5%. This clonotype was picked up a small number of times. The target antigen is unknown. Every one of the donors was a healthy Caucasian. Trimming took off 6 bases at V and 0 bases at J, with 22 bases between the two ends. The CDR3 loop spans 18 amino acids. The sample was also reused in another study, on yellow fever vaccine responses in identical twins.

The source material was PBMCs. This receptor was identified in a woman between 18 and 29 years old in good health. This chain uses TRBV12-3 or TRBV12-4 with TRBJ2-3, with a tentative D call TRBD1 (6 bases). CDR3 protein: CASSPQKGWTASTDTQYF. The CDR3 DNA sequence: TGTGCCAGCAGCCCGCAGAAGGGGTGGACAGCTAGCACAGATACGCAGTATTTT.